This passage covers 26 T cell receptor beta chains from one sample sequenced in a study of T cell responses to AZD1222 COVID-19 vaccine. Libraries were prepared by immunoSEQ multiplex PCR; TCRdb keeps only in-frame clonotypes and omits some of them. The sample contains over 100,000 clones, 70% to 90% of which appear only once. Sequences were derived from peripheral blood, sampled on day 0 of AZD1222 vaccination. These receptors were taken from an adult in good health.

The CDR3 loop is CASSQGLDQPQHF. The CDR3 DNA reads TGTGCCAGCAGCCAAGGGCTCGATCAGCCCCAGCATTTT. The V and J genes are TRBV4-2 and TRBJ1-5; D ambiguous. Trimming removed 1 base from V and 5 bases from J, with 6 bases in between. The germline V gene has CDR1 LGHNA and CDR2 YNFKEQ. This CDR3 comprises 13 residues.

This rearrangement joins TRBV5-1 to TRBJ2-2; no clear D gene. Germline assignment: CDR1 SGHRS and CDR2 YFSETQ. CDR3 length: 14 amino acids. Trimming removed 3 bases from V and 3 bases from J, with 9 bases in between. This CDR3 is CASSSTPDTGELFF. CDR3 sequence (DNA): TGCGCCAGCAGCTCCACGCCAGACACCGGGGAGCTGTTTTTT.

The V and J genes are TRBV10-2 and TRBJ2-1; D not certain. The CDR3 has 15 amino acids. Germline V gene data show CDR1 as WSHSY and CDR2 as SAAADI. The ends were cut back, 0 bases at V and 0 bases at J, with 6 bases in the middle. The CDR3 DNA is TGCGCCAGCAGTGAGTCCTACAGCTCCTACAATGAGCAGTTCTTC. As protein: CASSESYSSYNEQFF.

This clone has just one count. The chain is built from TRBV9 and TRBJ1-1, with D possibly matching TRBD1 (6 bases). CDR1 is SGDLS and CDR2 is YYNGEE in the germline V gene. The CDR3 totals 15 residues. Deletions cut 0 bases from V and 6 bases from J, with 15 bases between. The CDR3 bases are TGTGCCAGCAGCGTAGCGGGGGGCTCGGGGGCTGAAGCTTTCTTT. Protein product: CASSVAGGSGAEAFF.

A few counts support this clone. A read error is likely, as this CDR3 ends without the conserved phenylalanine or tryptophan. This sequence joins TRBV5-1 and TRBJ1-6; no firm D call. The CDR3 extends over 13 amino acids. Trimming cost V 0 bases and J 7 bases, with 5 bases left between them. Germline V lookup: CDR1 SGHRS, CDR2 YFSETQ. The CDR3 loop reads CASSLDRNSPLHL. The DNA of the CDR3 is TGCGCCAGCAGCTTGGATCGCAATTCACCCCTCCACCTT.

The J gene is TRBJ2-7, the V gene TRBV14; possibly TRBD1 for D (5 bases). Trimming took 1 base from V and 3 from J, leaving 7 bases between them. Germline V gives CDR1 SGHDN, CDR2 FVKESK. The CDR3 consists of 13 residues. The CDR3 DNA is TGTGCCAGCAGCCAAGCCAGGGTCTACGAGCAGTACTTC. Translation: CASSQARVYEQYF. Looking up the rest from reference TRBV14 and TRBJ2-7 gives the full variable domain: EAGVTQFPSHSVIEKGQTVTLRCDPISGHDNLYWYRRVMGKEIKFLLHFVKESKQDESGMPNNRFLAERTGGTYSTLKVQPAELEDSGVYFCASSQARVYEQYFGPGTRLTVT.

The chain carries TRBV7-3 and TRBJ2-3; 9 bases are a match to TRBD1. This CDR3 contains 16 residues. Trimming at V came to 1 base and at J to 5 bases, leaving 7 bases not matched to a gene. Germline CDR1 SGHTA, CDR2 FQGTGA. CDR3 sequence (DNA): TGTGCCAGCAGCTTAAGATCGGGACAGGGTGGAGATACGCAGTATTTT. It encodes CASSLRSGQGGDTQYF.

The chain couples TRBV10-3 to TRBJ2-7; D might be TRBD1 or TRBD2, each matching 7 bases. This CDR3 is built from 15 residues. Trimming took off 5 bases at V and 1 base at J, with 15 bases between the two ends. CDR1 and CDR2 (germline): ENHRY, SYGVKD. The CDR3 DNA is TGTGCCATCAGTAGCGGGACAGCGGGTTCCTACGAGCAGTACTTC. Its protein is CAISSGTAGSYEQYF.

This clone was counted a single time. This rearrangement joins TRBV11-2 to TRBJ2-7, with no clear D. The V end was cut by 5 bases, the J end by 1 base, with 9 bases between. CDR3 size: 13 residues. The germline V gene encodes CDR1 SGHAT and CDR2 FQNNGV. This CDR3 is CASSPPVSYEQYF. The CDR3 DNA is TGTGCCAGCAGCCCCCCGGTGTCCTACGAGCAGTACTTC.

The V call is TRBV28, the J call TRBJ1-1; 10 positions match TRBD1. With V trimmed by 8 bases and J by 1 base, 10 bases remained unmatched. CDR1 is MDHEN, CDR2 SYDVKM, per germline. This CDR3 has 16 residues. The CDR3 loop reads CASEPGQGPTNTEAFF. Here the CDR3 DNA reads TGTGCCAGCGAGCCGGGACAGGGGCCGACGAACACTGAAGCTTTCTTT.

This clone was found once. The V gene is TRBV30, the J gene TRBJ2-1; TRBD2 matches at 8 bases. Germline CDR1 reads GTSNPN; CDR2 reads SVGIG (reference sequence). CDR3 length equals 13 residues. With V trimmed by 8 bases and J by 8 bases, 11 bases remained unmatched. DNA of the CDR3: TGTGCCGGATCGGGACTAGGCCCGGATGAGCAGTTCTTC. Its protein product is CAGSGLGPDEQFF.

This chain joins TRBV2 and TRBJ2-7, with a weak D call TRBD2 (6 bases). V was pared by 4 bases and J by 3 bases, with 10 bases between. Germline V gene lookup returns CDR1 SNHLY and CDR2 FYNNEI. The CDR3 is 13 amino acids. The chain's CDR3 is CASSVGLHYEQYF. CDR3 sequence (DNA): TGTGCCAGCAGTGTTGGACTACACTACGAGCAGTACTTC.

The chain joins TRBV28 to TRBJ2-1, with D possibly matching TRBD2 (5 bases). V was shortened by 10 bases and J by 7 bases, with 29 bases between the two germline ends. Germline loops: CDR1 MDHEN, CDR2 SYDVKM. CDR3 length: 17 amino acids. The CDR3 bases are TGTGCCACCCAAAGGAGGTGGGGTCTTGGGTTCCAGAATGAGCAGTTCTTC. As protein: CATQRRWGLGFQNEQFF.

V is TRBV6-5 and J is TRBJ1-1; D unclear. The CDR3 covers 13 residues. The germline V gene encodes CDR1 MNHEY and CDR2 SVGAGI. The V end lost 11 bases, the J end lost 0 bases, and 13 bases lay between the germline ends. CDR3 sequence: CAAFLSMNTEAFF. Written as DNA, the CDR3 is TGTGCCGCGTTCTTAAGTATGAACACTGAAGCTTTCTTT.

CDR3 amino acids: CASSQGDRVGYEQYF. The CDR3 nucleotides read TGTGCCAGCAGCCAAGGGGACAGGGTGGGCTACGAGCAGTACTTC. The chain is built from TRBV3-1 (or the pseudogene TRBV3-2) and TRBJ2-7; 9 bases map to TRBD1. This CDR3 is built from 15 residues. In germline, CDR1 is LGHDT, CDR2 YNNKEL (reference sequence). The junction had 4 bases not matched to a gene; V was cut back by 1 base and J by 3 bases.

This rearrangement joins TRBV2 to TRBJ2-7, with TRBD2 matching over 7 bases. Trimming cost V 6 bases and J 5 bases; bases outside gene matches: 13. CDR1 and CDR2 from the germline V gene are SNHLY and FYNNEI. The CDR3 totals 15 residues. DNA of the CDR3: TGTGCCAGCAGGCAACTAGCGCTGGGGTCCAACGAGCAGTACTTC. This gives the protein CASRQLALGSNEQYF. The full variable domain, rest sourced from reference TRBV2 and TRBJ2-7, is EPEVTQTPSHQVTQMGQEVILRCVPISNHLYFYWYRQILGQKVEFLVSFYNNEISEKSEIFDDQFSVERPDGSNFTLKIRSTKLEDSAMYFCASRQLALGSNEQYFGPGTRLTVT.

The J gene is TRBJ1-1, the V gene TRBV14; D is perhaps TRBD1 (5 bases). In germline, CDR1 is SGHDN, CDR2 FVKESK. The CDR3 runs 15 residues. Trimming cost V 1 base and J 4 bases, with 13 bases left between them. CDR3 sequence reads: CASSQGGSWGTEAFF. CDR3 nucleotide sequence: TGTGCCAGCAGCCAAGGGGGGAGTTGGGGCACTGAAGCTTTCTTT.

The V gene is TRBV6-5, the J gene TRBJ2-7; D is perhaps TRBD1 (5 bases). The CDR3 extends over 15 amino acids. Trimming cost V 5 bases and J 5 bases, with 19 bases left between them. The germline V gene has CDR1 MNHEY and CDR2 SVGAGI. For the CDR3, the DNA is TGTGCCAGCAGTCCCCAGCAGGGTAGGTTCCACGAGCAGTACTTC. This sequence encodes CASSPQQGRFHEQYF.

The chain carries TRBV5-1 and TRBJ1-1; a possible D gene is TRBD1 (6 bases). Germline CDR1 reads SGHRS; CDR2 reads YFSETQ. V dropped 1 base and J dropped 1 base, with 11 bases sitting between them. The CDR3 loop spans 15 amino acids. CDR3 in DNA: TGCGCCAGCAGCTTGTTCGGGGGGCCGAACACTGAAGCTTTCTTT. Encoded protein: CASSLFGGPNTEAFF.

V usage is TRBV7-8 and J usage is TRBJ2-1; possibly TRBD1 for D (6 bases). Trimming took off 6 bases at V and 0 bases at J, with 12 bases between the two ends. The CDR3 covers 15 residues. Germline V gene sequence: CDR1 SGHVS, CDR2 FQNEAQ. Written as DNA, the CDR3 is TGTGCCAGCAGTTATACAGGGAGCTCCTACAATGAGCAGTTCTTC. This codes for CASSYTGSSYNEQFF.

The gene calls are TRBV11-1 and TRBJ2-2, with D unclear. Trimming took off 1 base at V and 5 bases at J, with 8 bases between the two ends. CDR1 SGHAT and CDR2 FQDESV come from the germline V gene (reference sequence). This CDR3 is built from 14 residues. The CDR3: CASSLVGRTGELFF. The CDR3 coding sequence is TGTGCCAGCAGCTTAGTAGGGCGGACCGGGGAGCTGTTTTTT.

The V and J genes are TRBV5-1 and TRBJ2-1; D not resolved. This CDR3 is built from 14 residues. V was pared by 5 bases and J by 0 bases, with 9 bases between. The V gene's germline CDR1 is SGHRS and CDR2 YFSETQ. The CDR3 nucleotides read TGCGCCAGCAGAGAACCGGGCTCCTACAATGAGCAGTTCTTC. This gives the protein CASREPGSYNEQFF.

V gene TRBV4-1 combines with J gene TRBJ2-7; maybe TRBD1 (6 bases). The CDR3 loop spans 14 amino acids. CDR1 MGHRA and CDR2 YSYEKL come from the germline V gene. Trimming pared 1 base from V and 6 bases from J, leaving 13 bases between. The DNA for the CDR3 is TGCGCCAGCAGCCAAGTAGGAGTGGGGGCCGAGCAGTACTTC. It codes for CASSQVGVGAEQYF.

This chain connects TRBV10-2 to TRBJ1-1, with D uncertain. Germline V CDR1 and CDR2: WSHSY, SAAADI. V dropped 0 bases and J dropped 4 bases, with 9 bases sitting between them. CDR3 length: 14 amino acids. The CDR3 sequence is CASSESGWGTEAFF. As DNA, the CDR3 is TGCGCCAGCAGTGAGTCTGGCTGGGGCACTGAAGCTTTCTTT.

The gene calls are TRBV19 and TRBJ2-6, with 9 positions matching TRBD2. The CDR3 covers 16 residues. Germline trimming cut 7 bases from V and 0 bases from J; bases unmatched to any gene: 4. Germline V gene lookup returns CDR1 LNHDA and CDR2 SQIVND (reference sequence). For the CDR3, the DNA is TGTGCCAGTACCCTAGCGGGGTACTCTGGGGCCAACGTCCTGACTTTC. It encodes CASTLAGYSGANVLTF. The full variable domain, its missing parts supplied by reference TRBV19 and TRBJ2-6, is DGGITQSPKYLFRKEGQNVTLSCEQNLNHDAMYWYRQDPGQGLRLIYYSQIVNDFQKGDIAEGYSVSREKKESFPLTVTSAQKNPTAFYLCASTLAGYSGANVLTFGAGSRLTVL.

This chain joins TRBV11-2 and TRBJ1-1, with TRBD1 matching 8 bases. Germline assignment: CDR1 SGHAT and CDR2 FQNNGV. The CDR3 consists of 13 residues. V was clipped by 3 bases and J by 10 bases; unmatched bases: 7. CDR3 nucleotides: TGTGCCAGCAGCTTCGATCAGGGGGCGCGAGCTTTCTTT. It yields the protein CASSFDQGARAFF.